This TCR beta chain stems from a study of cytomegalovirus exposure and HLA in healthy donors. Study outcomes and limitations: Among the CMV-associated chains, three were confirmed in vitro as specific for CMV antigens.

Points on this clone: Antigen specificity is unknown.

Researchers ran the PCR with 60 Vbeta and 13 Jbeta primers. The data were produced by immunoSEQ multiplex PCR, yet TCRdb's version contains in-frame clones alone and is incomplete. In the table there are fewer than 300,000 clones, roughly 80% of which are singletons. Sequenced sample: PBMCs. This sequence was found in a girl aged 2 to 9 in good health and CMV-seronegative.

The CDR3 here is CASSPSGRSTGELFF. The CDR3 DNA reads TGTGCCAGCAGCCCTTCCGGGAGGAGCACCGGGGAGCTGTTTTTT. This chain uses TRBV5-8 with TRBJ2-2; 7 nucleotides line up with TRBD2. The junction had 7 bases not matched to a gene; V was cut back by 4 bases and J by 4 bases. In germline, CDR1 is SGHTS, CDR2 YDEGEE. This CDR3 comprises 15 residues.